These 31 T cell receptor beta chains were sequenced from one sample in a study of blood T cell repertoires in COVID-19. This table comes from immunoSEQ multiplex PCR, and its TCRdb copy is limited to in-frame clones, with some not included. The sample yields about 160,000 clones, 70% to 80% seen once. The specimen sequenced was peripheral blood. The origin of the receptors is a woman aged 60-70 years with COVID-19, enrolled during active disease.

The chain is built from TRBV7-3 and TRBJ1-1, with 7 nucleotides matching TRBD1. This CDR3 has 16 residues. Germline loops: CDR1 SGHTA, CDR2 FQGTGA. The junction had 8 bases not matched to a gene; V was cut back by 3 bases and J by 1 base. This CDR3 reads CASSFFEGATNTEAFF. CDR3 coding DNA: TGTGCCAGCAGCTTTTTTGAGGGGGCAACGAACACTGAAGCTTTCTTT.

This rearrangement joins TRBV7-3 to TRBJ1-2; 10 bases are a match to TRBD1. The CDR3 has 18 amino acids. Germline CDR1 is SGHTA and CDR2 is FQGTGA. The V gene end was trimmed by 5 bases and the J gene end by 5 bases; junction bases not matched to a gene: 17. The CDR3 DNA is TGTGCCAGCAGCCGAGAAGCGATTGGGGACAGGGGACCGTATGGCTACACCTTC. Its translation is CASSREAIGDRGPYGYTF.

This chain's CDR3 is CASSSLTGGITDTQYF. DNA for the CDR3: TGTGCCAGCAGCTCCCTTACAGGGGGCATCACAGATACGCAGTATTTT. The V gene is TRBV7-3, the J gene TRBJ2-3, with 9 bases aligning to TRBD1. The CDR3 covers 16 residues. Germline V gene lookup returns CDR1 SGHTA and CDR2 FQGTGA. The V gene end was trimmed by 4 bases and the J gene end by 2 bases; junction bases not matched to a gene: 7.

A single count supports this clone. The chain couples TRBV28 to TRBJ2-1; 7 nucleotides match TRBD2. Germline-derived CDR1 and CDR2 are MDHEN and SYDVKM. This CDR3 region has 18 residues. The V segment lost 4 bases and the J segment 7 bases; nucleotides outside the gene matches: 19. CDR3 protein: CASSSRGRGAGDKNEQFF. CDR3 nucleotides: TGTGCCAGCAGTTCCCGTGGGCGCGGGGCGGGAGATAAGAATGAGCAGTTCTTC.

J is TRBJ1-1 and V is TRBV7-8; TRBD1 matches at 9 bases. The germline V gene encodes CDR1 SGHVS and CDR2 FQNEAQ. The V and J ends lost 5 bases and 4 bases, in that order; junction bases with no gene match: 11. This CDR3 has 16 residues. CDR3 sequence reads: CASSERDRAGSTEAFF. The CDR3 DNA follows: TGTGCCAGCAGCGAACGGGACAGGGCTGGGAGCACTGAAGCTTTCTTT. The full variable domain, rest sourced from reference TRBV7-8 and TRBJ1-1, is GAGVSQSPRYKVAKRGQDVALRCDPISGHVSLFWYQQALGQGPEFLTYFQNEAQLDKSGLPSDRFFAERPEGSVSTLKIQRTQQEDSAVYLCASSERDRAGSTEAFFGQGTRLTVV.

The rearrangement joins TRBV6-6 to TRBJ1-6; TRBD1 matches 7 bases. This CDR3 comprises 14 residues. CDR1 is MNHNY and CDR2 is SVGAGI in the germline V gene (reference sequence). Unmatched junction bases numbered 4, after V lost 5 bases and J lost 6 bases. CDR3 residues: CASSKGTANSPLHF. CDR3 coding DNA: TGTGCCAGCAGTAAAGGGACAGCTAATTCACCCCTCCACTTT.

This chain uses TRBV20-1 with TRBJ1-2; D unclear. V was shortened by 3 bases and J by 5 bases, with 13 bases between the two germline ends. This CDR3 has 13 residues. Germline CDR1 is DFQATT and CDR2 is SNEGSKA (reference sequence). This CDR3 is CSASPATHYGYTF. The CDR3 coding sequence is TGCAGTGCTAGTCCAGCGACCCATTATGGCTACACCTTC.

V usage is TRBV5-4 and J usage is TRBJ2-7; TRBD2 agrees at 9 bases. CDR1 is SGHNT and CDR2 is YYREEE in the germline V gene (reference sequence). V dropped 4 bases and J dropped 2; count of bases not matched to a gene: 10. This CDR3 is 16 amino acids long. Written as DNA, the CDR3 is TGTGCCAGCAGCCCTCGGACTAGCGTCCCGACCTACGAGCAGTACTTC. Translated, it gives CASSPRTSVPTYEQYF.

This clone showed up just a few times. The CDR3 here is CASRSDPGGRGETQYF. The CDR3 DNA reads TGTGCCAGCAGGTCAGACCCAGGGGGCCGGGGGGAGACCCAGTACTTC. The gene calls are TRBV5-4 and TRBJ2-5; 8 nucleotides align to TRBD1. The CDR3 extends over 16 amino acids. Germline values: CDR1 SGHNT, CDR2 YYREEE (reference sequence). V lost 5 bases and J lost 5; bases outside the gene matches: 14. Full variable domain (missing parts from reference TRBV5-4 and TRBJ2-5): ETGVTQSPTHLIKTRGQQVTLRCSSQSGHNTVSWYQQALGQGPQFIFQYYREEENGRGNFPPRFSGLQFPNYSSELNVNALELDDSALYLCASRSDPGGRGETQYFGPGTRLLVL.

V is TRBV14 and J is TRBJ2-3, with 11 bases identical to TRBD2. The germline V gene has CDR1 SGHDN and CDR2 FVKESK. After removal of 0 bases from V and 3 bases from J, the junction contained 14 bases not matched to a gene. The CDR3 runs to 20 residues. CDR3 in amino acids: CASSQEKGLAGGPWTDTQYF. CDR3 coding DNA: TGTGCCAGCAGCCAAGAGAAGGGATTAGCGGGGGGGCCTTGGACAGATACGCAGTATTTT.

The count of this clone is one. The chain is built from TRBV6-2 or TRBV6-3 and TRBJ2-2; D remains ambiguous. This CDR3 comprises 14 residues. Germline V lookup: CDR1 MNHEY, CDR2 SVGEGT. The V gene lost 1 base and the J gene lost 5 bases, with 8 bases spanning the gap. The CDR3 is CASSYYKSTGELFF. The CDR3 DNA sequence: TGTGCCAGCAGTTACTACAAATCTACCGGGGAGCTGTTTTTT.

The chain uses TRBV7-8 and TRBJ2-2; no firm D call. This CDR3 contains 14 residues. Germline V gene data show CDR1 as SGHVS and CDR2 as FQNEAQ. The V gene lost 4 bases and the J gene lost 1 base, with 7 bases spanning the gap. The CDR3 region has the DNA TGTGCCAGCAGCTGGGCACAGAACACCGGGGAGCTGTTTTTT. Translating it yields CASSWAQNTGELFF.

This clone was recorded once. V gene TRBV10-2 combines with J gene TRBJ2-5; 9 positions match TRBD2. Germline V gene lookup returns CDR1 WSHSY and CDR2 SAAADI. Trimming cost V 4 bases and J 1 base; bases outside gene matches: 13. The CDR3 covers 18 residues. The CDR3 DNA is TGCGCCAGCAGTGCCCTCCGGATAGCGGGGGCCACCCAAGAGACCCAGTACTTC. It is translated as CASSALRIAGATQETQYF.

Notes on this clone: At one end, the junction sequence differs from germline, possibly due to a read error. J is TRBJ2-7 and V is TRBV12-3 or TRBV12-4; TRBD1 is a possible D gene (7 bases). This CDR3 region has 13 residues. This CDR3 reads CASSLPPGGTVHF. The CDR3 region has the DNA TGTGCCAGCAGTTTACCCCCTGGGGGGACAGTGCACTTC.

This chain connects TRBV7-2 to TRBJ2-1; 11 bases are a match to TRBD2. The V and J ends lost 5 bases and 0 bases, in that order; junction bases with no gene match: 6. The CDR3 extends over 17 amino acids. Germline V gives CDR1 SGHTA, CDR2 FQGNSA. CDR3 protein: CASSLQTSGASYNEQFF. CDR3 bases: TGTGCCAGCAGCCTCCAGACTAGCGGGGCCTCCTACAATGAGCAGTTCTTC. The full variable domain, in which reference TRBV7-2 and TRBJ2-1 provide the parts outside the CDR3, is GAGVSQSPSNKVTEKGKDVELRCDPISGHTALYWYRQSLGQGLEFLIYFQGNSAPDKSGLPSDRFSAERTGGSVSTLTIQRTQQEDSAVYLCASSLQTSGASYNEQFFGPGTRLTVL.

CDR3 sequence (DNA): TGTGCCAGCAGCTTGGAAGCGGGAGTGGGAGAGCAGTACTTC. Its protein is CASSLEAGVGEQYF. The V gene is TRBV5-4, the J gene TRBJ2-7; 8 nucleotides line up with TRBD2. V lost 0 bases, J lost 7 bases, and 6 bases stayed unmatched. Per germline, CDR1 SGHNT and CDR2 YYREEE (reference sequence). The CDR3 covers 14 residues.

This sequence joins TRBV6-6 and TRBJ2-7, with 9 nucleotides matching TRBD1. The CDR3 totals 16 residues. CDR1 and CDR2 (germline): MNHNY, SVGAGI (reference sequence). J was trimmed by 3 bases and V by 4 bases; bases with no gene match: 10. This chain's CDR3 is CASSSTMDRGGYEQYF. For the CDR3, the DNA is TGTGCCAGCAGTTCCACCATGGACAGGGGCGGCTACGAGCAGTACTTC.

The CDR3 nucleotides are TGTGCCAGCAGCCTAATAGGGGGGGATGGAGAGACCCAGTACTTC. It yields the protein CASSLIGGDGETQYF. This chain uses TRBV5-4 with TRBJ2-5; D may be TRBD2 (7 bases). This CDR3 has 15 amino acids. Trimming pared 4 bases from V and 4 bases from J, leaving 17 bases between. CDR1 is SGHNT, CDR2 YYREEE, per germline (reference sequence).

This clone was observed many times. The chain combines TRBV28 with TRBJ1-2, with D perhaps matching TRBD1 (5 bases). The V gene lost 7 bases and the J gene lost 3 bases, with 18 bases spanning the gap. This CDR3 is built from 15 residues. CDR1 MDHEN and CDR2 SYDVKM come from the germline V gene. This CDR3 is CASTSPRQGYYGYTF. CDR3 DNA sequence: TGTGCCAGCACCTCACCTCGGCAGGGTTACTATGGCTACACCTTC.

This sequence joins TRBV9 and TRBJ1-3, with a weak D call TRBD1 (6 bases). The CDR3 extends over 17 amino acids. The V gene lost 3 bases and the J gene lost 4 bases, with 20 bases spanning the gap. Germline assignment: CDR1 SGDLS and CDR2 YYNGEE. The CDR3 here is CASSAVEEGGSGNTIYF. The CDR3, as DNA: TGTGCCAGCAGCGCGGTGGAGGAAGGGGGAAGCGGAAACACCATATATTTT.

The chain uses TRBV11-2 and TRBJ1-4, with D tentatively TRBD1 (5 bases). Trimming cost V 5 bases and J 4 bases, with 20 bases left between them. In germline, CDR1 is SGHAT, CDR2 FQNNGV. This CDR3 comprises 17 residues. The CDR3: CASSPTTSGTINEKLFF. The DNA for the CDR3 is TGTGCCAGCAGCCCGACCACCTCCGGGACTATTAATGAAAAACTGTTTTTT. Based on the CDR3 plus reference TRBV11-2 and TRBJ1-4, the full variable domain is EAGVAQSPRYKIIEKRQSVAFWCNPISGHATLYWYQQILGQGPKLLIQFQNNGVVDDSQLPKDRFSAERLKGVDSTLKIQPAKLEDSAVYLCASSPTTSGTINEKLFFGSGTQLSVL.

There are a few counts of this clone. The CDR3 sequence: CASSLEWTSGDTQYF. The CDR3 nucleotides read TGTGCCAGCAGCTTAGAATGGACTAGCGGCGATACGCAGTATTTT. The gene calls are TRBV7-2 and TRBJ2-3; 10 nucleotides agree with TRBD2. The junction had 4 bases not matched to a gene; V was cut back by 1 base and J by 6 bases. CDR3 length: 15 residues. CDR1 is SGHTA, CDR2 FQGNSA, per germline.

V and J are TRBV28 and TRBJ2-3, with D possibly TRBD2 on 7 matching bases. The CDR3 extends over 13 amino acids. In germline, CDR1 is MDHEN, CDR2 SYDVKM. V was pared by 8 bases and J by 3 bases, with 12 bases between. The CDR3 here is CASWGGVTDTQYF. DNA of the CDR3: TGTGCCAGCTGGGGGGGCGTAACAGATACGCAGTATTTT.

The rearrangement uses TRBV5-1 and TRBJ2-7; 10 bases align to TRBD2. There are 14 residues in the CDR3. Germline-derived CDR1 and CDR2 are SGHRS and YFSETQ. The junction had 5 bases not matched to a gene; V was cut back by 2 bases and J by 6 bases. The CDR3 nucleotides are TGCGCCAGCAGCTTAGCGGGGGGGCATTTCGAGCAGTACGTC. Translated: CASSLAGGHFEQYV.

This rearrangement joins TRBV6-5 to TRBJ2-7; 13 bases match TRBD2. The germline gives CDR1 MNHEY, CDR2 SVGAGI. The CDR3 has 15 amino acids. The trim removed 6 bases at V and 3 bases at J, leaving 5 bases unmatched. CDR3 sequence reads: CASRRGTSGDYEQYV. In nucleotides, the CDR3 is TGTGCCAGCAGGAGGGGGACTAGCGGGGACTACGAGCAGTACGTC.

The chain has TRBV5-4 and TRBJ2-3; maybe TRBD2 (5 bases). Trimming took 2 bases from V and 4 from J, leaving 11 bases between them. Per the germline V gene, CDR1 is SGHNT and CDR2 is YYREEE (reference sequence). The CDR3 is made up of 14 amino acids. CDR3 sequence reads: CASSFGRRADTQYF. CDR3 DNA sequence: TGTGCCAGCAGCTTCGGCAGGCGGGCAGATACGCAGTATTTT.

Only a few counts were recorded for this clone. The CDR3 DNA reads as TGTGCCAGCAGTGGGGGGGGAGGCAGGTGGCGTGGCTACACCTTC. The encoded protein is CASSGGGGRWRGYTF. The rearrangement uses TRBV2 and TRBJ1-2; a possible D gene is TRBD1 (5 bases). The CDR3 loop spans 15 amino acids. Trimming removed 4 bases at V and 7 bases at J, with 19 bases between. Germline V CDR1 and CDR2: SNHLY, FYNNEI.

The chain employs TRBV25-1 and TRBJ1-6; tentative D call: TRBD1 (6 bases). V was pared by 5 bases and J by 6 bases, with 11 bases between. From germline, CDR1 is MGHDK and CDR2 SYGVNS. The CDR3 consists of 14 residues. The CDR3 DNA reads as TGTGCCAGCAGTTCACAGGGCTTTAATTCACCCCTCCACTTT. Translation: CASSSQGFNSPLHF.

Regarding this clone: This same CDR3 is encoded by further DNA sequences in the sample. The gene calls are TRBV9 and TRBJ1-4, with 7 positions matching TRBD1. The CDR3 loop spans 16 amino acids. Germline CDR1 and CDR2: SGDLS and YYNGEE. V was clipped by 0 bases and J by 2 bases; unmatched bases: 4. The CDR3 region is CASSVGQGRTNEKLFF. In DNA form, the CDR3 reads TGTGCCAGCAGCGTAGGACAGGGACGGACTAATGAAAAACTGTTTTTT.

This sequence joins TRBV18 and TRBJ1-1; possible D gene TRBD1, 6 bases. The V gene lost 5 bases and the J gene lost 4 bases, with 17 bases spanning the gap. CDR3 length: 15 amino acids. Germline-derived CDR1 and CDR2 are KGHSH and LQKENI. The CDR3 coding sequence is TGTGCCAGCTCATCGGCGGGGGGCTTCGGCACTGAAGCTTTCTTT. Translation gives CASSSAGGFGTEAFF.

The chain employs TRBV29-1 and TRBJ1-1; 12 bases are shared with TRBD1. The germline V gene encodes CDR1 SQVTM and CDR2 ANQGSEA. The CDR3 sequence is 15 residues long. V lost 6 bases, J lost 5 bases, and 10 bases stayed unmatched. The CDR3 DNA sequence: TGCAGCGTCGACGGGACAGGGGGCGCATGGACTGAAGCTTTCTTT. This codes for CSVDGTGGAWTEAFF.